The entry that follows covers one T cell receptor beta chain sequence. TCRdb's copy holds only in-frame clones and misses some; the assay was immunoSEQ multiplex PCR. The sample has approximately 140,000 clones, approximately 88% seen once. The sample belongs to a study of blood T cell repertoires in COVID-19. Study background: Material from acute and convalescent COVID-19 was sourced from the United States, Italy and Spain.

Germline CDR1 SGDLS, CDR2 YYNGEE. This CDR3 comprises 15 residues. Trimming pared 0 bases from V and 2 bases from J, leaving 10 bases between. J is TRBJ2-3 and V is TRBV9; D not certain. This TCR was recovered from a man aged 55 to 70 with acute or convalescent COVID-19. Material: peripheral blood. The CDR3, as DNA: TGTGCCAGCAGCGTAGCTCCTAGTACCACAGATACGCAGTATTTT. Its translation: CASSVAPSTTDTQYF.